This T cell receptor beta chain was recorded in a study of T cells in Graves' hyperthyroidism and ophthalmopathy. Study results and limitations: Most thyroid clonotypes expanded above 0.001 were also detected in blood.

There were TCR beta CDR3 regions amplified from RNA transcripts. The HTBI primer set was used in a first-round RT-PCR of the TCR CDR3. TCRdb called the multiplex PCR reads again in MiXCR, with one record for every CDR3 protein. The table shows 480,000 or so distinct CDR3 sequences, with over 45% occurring only once. Clinicians diagnosed patients from clinical symptoms, serum thyroxine and TRAb, thyroid ultrasound and orbital computed tomography. This CDR3 spans 12 amino acids. Germline V CDR1 and CDR2: DFQATT, SNEGSKA (reference sequence). Losses at the gene ends were 6 bases for V and 3 bases for J; bases not matched to a gene: 3. This clonotype was counted ten times or more. Its antigen is unknown.

This sequence joins TRBV20-1 and TRBJ2-7; the match to TRBD1 covers 9 bases. Sequenced: peripheral blood or thyroid tissue (not recorded which). This sequence was found in an adult woman with Graves' disease, either hyperthyroidism or ophthalmopathy (not recorded which). The CDR3 DNA reads TGCAGTGCAAGGACAGGGGTCTACGAGCAGTACTTC. As protein: CSARTGVYEQYF.